This TCR beta chain was obtained from a study of blood T cell repertoires in COVID-19. Study overall: Italy, Spain and the United States were the sources of the convalescent and acute COVID-19 samples. The cDNA or gDNA used as material had been derived from T cells, B-cell-depleted T cells, or PBMCs.

In this sample, this clone turned up once. The CDR3 has 13 residues. The germline CDR1 and CDR2 sequences are LNHDA and SQIVND (reference sequence). V gave up 6 bases and J gave up 8 bases, with 16 bases separating them. In the authors' methods: Estimates of nucleated cell counts were drawn from the amplification of reference gene primers. The method was immunoSEQ multiplex PCR; TCRdb's version includes in-frame clones alone and lacks a portion of them. V, J and clone size are those of that table, while D and trimming were read from the DNA. Of 85,000 to 100,000 clones in the sample, 90% are singletons; the top ten hold 1.5% to 2%.

This chain joins TRBV19 and TRBJ1-2, with a weak D call TRBD1 (6 bases). The TCR originated in a man aged 55 to 69 with acute or convalescent COVID-19. Sequencing was carried out using peripheral blood. The CDR3 loop reads CASRTGTLEGYTF. Here the CDR3 DNA reads TGTGCCAGTAGGACCGGGACATTGGAGGGCTACACCTTC.